This is a list of T cell receptor beta chains from one sample in a study of blood T cell repertoires in COVID-19. Produced via immunoSEQ multiplex PCR; TCRdb's table is partial and in-frame only. The profile shows around 140,000 clones, around 73% of them singletons. Sequences were obtained from PBMCs or T cells enriched from blood (not recorded which). These receptors were taken from a woman in her forties or fifties who had recovered from COVID-19. The CDR3 runs from the conserved cysteine through the conserved F or W. The D gene is left open where the match is weak. The listing skips clone size in some rows; elsewhere it reads once, few, many or a size class.

.,TRBV28,TRBJ1-3,.,TGTGCCAGCAGCCCGGCAGGGTCTGGAAACACCATATATTTT,CASSPAGSGNTIYF
.,TRBV19,TRBJ2-7,TRBD2,TGTGCCAGTAGTATTATTAGCGGGGGTTCCTACGAGCAGTACTTC,CASSIISGGSYEQYF
.,TRBV27,TRBJ1-3,.,TGTGCCAGCAGTTTATACGGAGGGGCCACTGGAAACACCATATATTTT,CASSLYGGATGNTIYF
.,TRBV28,TRBJ1-5,.,TGTGCCAGCTTCCCCCTCCTCAGCAATCAGCCCCAGCATTTT,CASFPLLSNQPQHF
.,TRBV29-1,TRBJ2-3,.,TGCAGCGTTATCCGGGTTCTTAGCACAGATACGCAGTATTTT,CSVIRVLSTDTQYF
.,TRBV18,TRBJ2-1,TRBD2,TGTGCCAGCTCCCCGTCGGGGGGGGCCTCCTACAATGAGCAGTTCTTC,CASSPSGGASYNEQFF
.,TRBV5-1,TRBJ2-2,TRBD1,TGCGCCAGCAGCTGGACAGGGGGCGCCGGCACCGGGGAGCTGTTTTTT,CASSWTGGAGTGELFF
.,TRBV12-3/TRBV12-4,TRBJ1-1,TRBD1,TGTGCCAGCAGGTTAACAGGGGGCACTGAAGCTTTCTTT,CASRLTGGTEAFF
.,TRBV7-2,TRBJ2-5,.,TGTGCCAGCAGCTTCCCCGGTCCGGGAGAGACCCAGTACTTC,CASSFPGPGETQYF
.,TRBV4-1,TRBJ1-6,.,TGCGCCAGCAGCCACACAGGACAGTATAATTCACCCCTCCACTTT,CASSHTGQYNSPLHF
once,TRBV6-1,TRBJ1-6,.,TGTGCCAGCAGTGAAGGACTGACAGTTTCACCCCTCCACTTT,CASSEGLTVSPLHF
.,TRBV28,TRBJ2-7,.,TGTGCCAGCAGCAAGGGGACCTACGAGCAGTACTTC,CASSKGTYEQYF
few,TRBV7-8,TRBJ1-2,.,TGTGCCAGCAGCTTATCTAGGCAGAATGGCTACACCTTC,CASSLSRQNGYTF
.,TRBV7-2,TRBJ1-3,.,TGTGCCAGCACCTTGACAACTGGAAACACCATATATTTT,CASTLTTGNTIYF
.,TRBV6-6,TRBJ2-1,TRBD1,TGTGCCAGCAGCTACGACAGGGGGGTAGAGAATGAGCAGTTCTTC,CASSYDRGVENEQFF
.,TRBV6-5,TRBJ2-7,.,TGTGCCAGCAGTTACCGCCGGCGGGCTACCTCCTACGAGCAGTACTTC,CASSYRRRATSYEQYF
.,TRBV5-1,TRBJ2-3,TRBD2,TGCGCCAGCAGCTCCGGGACTAGCGGGGGGGCAGCGCAGTATTTT,CASSSGTSGGAAQYF
.,TRBV13,TRBJ1-1,.,TGTGCCAGCAGCTTAGGTCCGCGGTGGTCGAACACTGAAGCTTTCTTT,CASSLGPRWSNTEAFF
.,TRBV24-1,TRBJ2-2,.,TGTGCCACCAGTTCGCGGGTTTACGGGGAGCTGTTTTTT,CATSSRVYGELFF
once,TRBV12-3/TRBV12-4,TRBJ1-5,.,TGTGCCAGCAGTGGACAGCCCAATCAGCCCCAGCATTTT,CASSGQPNQPQHF
.,TRBV25-1,TRBJ1-2,.,TGTGCCAGCAGCCCCGGTGGGGGGATCGACTATGGCTACACCTTC,CASSPGGGIDYGYTF
.,TRBV11-2,TRBJ1-4,TRBD1,TGTGCCAGCAGCTTAGACAGGGGGGTCGAAAAACTGTTTTTT,CASSLDRGVEKLFF
.,TRBV24-1,TRBJ2-3,TRBD2,TGTGCCACCACTCCCCGGGAGGGAAACACAGATACGCAGTATTTT,CATTPREGNTDTQYF
.,TRBV19,TRBJ1-1,.,TGTGCCAGTAGGATCTGGGGCGAGGATGAAGCTTTCTTT,CASRIWGEDEAFF
few,TRBV7-2,TRBJ1-4,.,TGTGCCAGCAGCTTAGCGCCCGTGGGGCTTAATGAAAAACTGTTTTTT,CASSLAPVGLNEKLFF
.,TRBV6-5,TRBJ2-1,TRBD2,TGTGCCAGCAGTAAGGAGTCGGGAGGGTATGAGCAGTTCTTC,CASSKESGGYEQFF
.,TRBV5-6,TRBJ1-5,.,TGTGCCAGCAGCCTCGGCAATCAGCCCCAGCATTTT,CASSLGNQPQHF
once,TRBV6-6,TRBJ2-1,TRBD2,TGTGCCAGCAGTCCCCACCCCCCGCTTCACTCCCTAGCGGCCTACTACAATGAGCAGTTCTTC,CASSPHPPLHSLAAYYNEQFF
.,TRBV2,TRBJ1-5,.,TGTGCCAGCACCGGAGGGGCGTCCAATCAGCCCCAGCATTTT,CASTGGASNQPQHF
.,TRBV7-6,TRBJ2-1,TRBD2,TGTGCCAGCAGCTCTCTTAGCGGGGATAGGTACAATGAGCAGTTCTTC,CASSSLSGDRYNEQFF
.,TRBV7-9,TRBJ2-6,.,TGTGCCAGCAGCTTAAATTCCGGCTCTGGGGCCAACGTCCTGACTTTC,CASSLNSGSGANVLTF
.,TRBV4-2,TRBJ2-2,.,TGTGCCAGCAGCCGACAGTTTTTGAACACCGGGGAGCTGTTTTTT,CASSRQFLNTGELFF
.,TRBV11-2,TRBJ2-6,TRBD1,TGTGCCAGCAGCCGTATCCAGGGGGCGCGAGGGGCCAACGTCCTGACTTTC,CASSRIQGARGANVLTF
.,TRBV12-3/TRBV12-4,TRBJ2-5,.,TGTGCCAGCAGTTTTGCCGCGGCAAGGACCCAGTACTTC,CASSFAAARTQYF
few,TRBV6-5,TRBJ1-2,.,TGTGCCAGCAGTTCCCCCGGGCGGGCTCTCTATGGCTACACCTTC,CASSSPGRALYGYTF
.,TRBV5-1,TRBJ1-5,TRBD1,TGCGCCAGCAGCCCGGGACAGGGCATTCAGCCCCAGCATTTT,CASSPGQGIQPQHF
.,TRBV4-1,TRBJ1-5,.,TGCGCCGGCGGATGGGGGGATCAGCCCCAGCATTTT,CAGGWGDQPQHF
.,TRBV5-4,TRBJ1-3,.,TGTGCCAGCAGGGCGGGGAATGGCTCTGGAAACACCATATATTTT,CASRAGNGSGNTIYF
.,TRBV2,TRBJ1-6,.,TGTGCCAGCAGTGAAGACAGCGGGGGTTCACCCCTCCACTTT,CASSEDSGGSPLHF
once,TRBV21-1,TRBJ1-6,.,TGTGCCAGCAGCACCGGGACAGGGAGAGTTTATAATTCACCCCTCCACTTT,CASSTGTGRVYNSPLHF
.,TRBV9,TRBJ1-3,.,TGTGCCAGCAGCGTATTGGGGCTCTCTGGAAACACCATATATTTT,CASSVLGLSGNTIYF